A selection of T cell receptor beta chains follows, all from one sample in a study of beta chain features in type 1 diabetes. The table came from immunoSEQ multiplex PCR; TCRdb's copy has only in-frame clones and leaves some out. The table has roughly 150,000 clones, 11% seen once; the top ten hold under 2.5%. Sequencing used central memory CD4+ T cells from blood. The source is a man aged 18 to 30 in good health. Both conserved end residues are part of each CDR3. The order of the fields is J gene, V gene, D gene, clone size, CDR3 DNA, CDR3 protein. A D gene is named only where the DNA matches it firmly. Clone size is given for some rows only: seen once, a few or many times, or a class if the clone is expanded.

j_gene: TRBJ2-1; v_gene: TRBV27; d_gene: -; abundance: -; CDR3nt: TGTGCCAGCAGGACCTTTTCAAGTTCGTACAATGAGCAGTTCTTC; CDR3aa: CASRTFSSSYNEQFF
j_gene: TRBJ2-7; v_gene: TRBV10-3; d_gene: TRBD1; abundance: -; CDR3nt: TGTGCCATCAAATTAGACAGGGGGCTAGACGAGCAGTACTTC; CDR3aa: CAIKLDRGLDEQYF
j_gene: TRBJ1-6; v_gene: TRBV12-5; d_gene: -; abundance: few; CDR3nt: TGTGCTAGTGCCCGGGGGACTTCATATAATTCACCCCTCCACTTT; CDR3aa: CASARGTSYNSPLHF
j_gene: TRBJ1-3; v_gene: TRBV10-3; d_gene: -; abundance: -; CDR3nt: TGTGCCATCAGTGGAAGGGGCCGCTCTGGAAACACCATATATTTT; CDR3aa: CAISGRGRSGNTIYF
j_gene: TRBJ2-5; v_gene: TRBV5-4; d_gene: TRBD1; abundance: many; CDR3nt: TGTGCCAGCAGCACCGGACAGGGGGTCTACGTGACCCAGTACTTC; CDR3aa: CASSTGQGVYVTQYF
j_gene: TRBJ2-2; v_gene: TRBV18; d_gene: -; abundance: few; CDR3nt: TGTGCCAGCTCCCAGAATACACATACCGGGGAGCTGTTTTTT; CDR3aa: CASSQNTHTGELFF
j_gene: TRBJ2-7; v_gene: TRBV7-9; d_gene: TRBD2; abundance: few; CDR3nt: TGTGCCAGCAGCTTTAGCGGGAGGAACGAGCAGTACTTC; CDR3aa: CASSFSGRNEQYF
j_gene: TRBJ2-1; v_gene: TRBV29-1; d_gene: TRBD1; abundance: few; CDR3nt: TGCAGCGTCCCTTTACAGGGGGCGCGGAACAATGAGCAGTTCTTC; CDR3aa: CSVPLQGARNNEQFF
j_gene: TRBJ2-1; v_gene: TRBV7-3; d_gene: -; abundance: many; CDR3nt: TGTGCCAGCAGCTTAAAAGGGGGTTACAATGAGCAGTTCTTC; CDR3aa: CASSLKGGYNEQFF
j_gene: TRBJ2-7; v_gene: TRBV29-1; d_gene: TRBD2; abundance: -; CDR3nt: TGCAGCGTTGAAAGCGGGGGAGGTTACGAGCAGTACTTC; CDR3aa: CSVESGGGYEQYF
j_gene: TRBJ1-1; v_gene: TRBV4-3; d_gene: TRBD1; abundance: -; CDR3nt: TGCGCCAGCAGCCGCATTGGACAGGGGAACACTGAAGCTTTCTTT; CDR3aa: CASSRIGQGNTEAFF
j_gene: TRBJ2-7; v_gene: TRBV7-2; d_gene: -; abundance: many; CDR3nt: TGTGCCAGCAGCTTAGGCAGATTAGTAGCGACCAACCCCTACGAGCAGTACTTC; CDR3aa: CASSLGRLVATNPYEQYF
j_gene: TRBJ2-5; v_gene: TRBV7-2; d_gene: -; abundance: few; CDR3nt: TGTGCCAGCAGCTTAGTCAGGGGAGAGACCCAGTACTTC; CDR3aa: CASSLVRGETQYF
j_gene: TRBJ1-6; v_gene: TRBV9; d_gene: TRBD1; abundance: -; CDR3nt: TGTGCCAGCAGCCCCGGGACAGGGGGCAGGCCGAACCAGGGAATGGCCCTCCACTTT; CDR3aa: CASSPGTGGRPNQGMALHF
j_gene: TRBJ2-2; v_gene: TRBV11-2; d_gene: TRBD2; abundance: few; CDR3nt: TGTGCCAGCAGCCCCACCACTAGCGGGAGTTACACCGGGGAGCTGTTTTTT; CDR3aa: CASSPTTSGSYTGELFF
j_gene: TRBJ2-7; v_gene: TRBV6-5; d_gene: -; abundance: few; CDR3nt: TGTGCCAGCAGCCAACGTGACGAGCAGTACTTC; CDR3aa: CASSQRDEQYF
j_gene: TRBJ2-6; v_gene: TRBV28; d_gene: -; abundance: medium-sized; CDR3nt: TGTGCCAGCAGTTTGTCAGGGCCTGGGGCCAACGTCCTGACTTTC; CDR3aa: CASSLSGPGANVLTF
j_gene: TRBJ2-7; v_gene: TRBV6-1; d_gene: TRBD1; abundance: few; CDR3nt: TGTGCCAGCAGTTCGGGGACAGGAAGCTACGAGCAGTACTTC; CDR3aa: CASSSGTGSYEQYF
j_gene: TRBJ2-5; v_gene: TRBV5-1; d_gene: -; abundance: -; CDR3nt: TGCGCCAGCAGCTCGGCGGGACAAGAGACCCAGTACTTC; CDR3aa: CASSSAGQETQYF
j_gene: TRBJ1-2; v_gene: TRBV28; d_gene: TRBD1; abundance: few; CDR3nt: TGTGCCAGCAGTGGGACAGGGCTTCGGAACACCTTC; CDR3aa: CASSGTGLRNTF
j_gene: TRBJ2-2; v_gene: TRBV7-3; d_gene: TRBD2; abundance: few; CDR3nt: TGTGCCAGCAATCCCCCGGGACTAGTGACCGGGGAGCTGTTTTTT; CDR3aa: CASNPPGLVTGELFF
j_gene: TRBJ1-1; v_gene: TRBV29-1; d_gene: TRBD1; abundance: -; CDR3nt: TGCAGCGTCTCTAGACAGGGCACTGAAGCTTTCTTT; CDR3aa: CSVSRQGTEAFF
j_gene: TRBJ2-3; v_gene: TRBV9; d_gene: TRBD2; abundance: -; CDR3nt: TGTGCCAGCAGCGTGAGCGGGAGTGTAACAGATACGCAGTATTTT; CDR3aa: CASSVSGSVTDTQYF
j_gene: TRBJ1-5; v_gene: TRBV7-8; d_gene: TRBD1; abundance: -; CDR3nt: TGTGCCAGCAGCCTGGGACAGGCGAAGAATCAGCCCCAGCATTTT; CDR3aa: CASSLGQAKNQPQHF
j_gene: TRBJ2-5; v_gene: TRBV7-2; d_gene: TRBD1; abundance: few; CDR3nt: TGTGCCAGCAGCGCCCGGACAGGGACGCAGACCCAGTACTTC; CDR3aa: CASSARTGTQTQYF
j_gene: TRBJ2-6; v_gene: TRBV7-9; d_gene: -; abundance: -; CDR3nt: TGTGCCAGCAGCTTAGGGGCAAGCTCTGGGGCCAACGTCCTGACTTTC; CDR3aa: CASSLGASSGANVLTF
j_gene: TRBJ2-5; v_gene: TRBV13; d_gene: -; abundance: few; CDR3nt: TGTGCCAGCAGCCACGACCGACTAGAGACCCAGTACTTC; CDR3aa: CASSHDRLETQYF
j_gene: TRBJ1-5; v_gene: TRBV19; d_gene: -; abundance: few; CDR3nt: TGTGCCACCGGCTCGGACGGATGGGATCAGCCCCAGCATTTT; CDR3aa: CATGSDGWDQPQHF
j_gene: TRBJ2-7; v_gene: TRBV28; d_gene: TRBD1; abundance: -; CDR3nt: TGTGCCAGCAGCGGCGCAGGGGGCAAATACGAGCAGTACTTC; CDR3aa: CASSGAGGKYEQYF
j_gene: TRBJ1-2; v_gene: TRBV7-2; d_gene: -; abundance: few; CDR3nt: TGTGCCAGCAGCGAGGGGATATACCGCTATGGCTACACCTTC; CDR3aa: CASSEGIYRYGYTF
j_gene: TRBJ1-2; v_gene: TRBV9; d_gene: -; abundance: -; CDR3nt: TGTGCCAGCAGCAGGCAGGGATATGGCTACACCTTC; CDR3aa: CASSRQGYGYTF
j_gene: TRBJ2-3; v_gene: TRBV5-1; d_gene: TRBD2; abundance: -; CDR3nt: TGCGCCAGCAGCCTCGGACTAGCAAGGGGAGATACGCAGTATTTT; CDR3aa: CASSLGLARGDTQYF
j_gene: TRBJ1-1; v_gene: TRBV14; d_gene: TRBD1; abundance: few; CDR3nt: TGTGCCAGCAGCCAGTTCGTCGGACAGGGAGCTCTCTGGAACACTGAAGCTTTCTTT; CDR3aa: CASSQFVGQGALWNTEAFF
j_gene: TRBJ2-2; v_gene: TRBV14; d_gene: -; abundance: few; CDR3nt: TGTGCCAGCAGCCCGTGGGGCGGGGAGCTGTTTTTT; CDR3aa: CASSPWGGELFF
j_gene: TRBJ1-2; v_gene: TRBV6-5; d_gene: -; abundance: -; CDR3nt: TGTGCCAGCAGTTCCCAAGGGCTCTACACCTTC; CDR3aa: CASSSQGLYTF
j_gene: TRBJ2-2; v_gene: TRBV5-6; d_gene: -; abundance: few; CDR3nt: TGTGCCAGCAGCTATTGGACAGCTGGGGCCACCGGGGAGCTGTTTTTT; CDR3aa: CASSYWTAGATGELFF
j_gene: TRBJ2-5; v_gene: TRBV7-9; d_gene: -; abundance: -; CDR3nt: TGTGCCAGCAGCTTCCGACAGCTAAAAGAGACCCAGTACTTC; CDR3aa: CASSFRQLKETQYF
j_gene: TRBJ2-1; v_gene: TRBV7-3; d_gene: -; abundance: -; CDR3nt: TGTGCCAGCAGTTTAGGTGGCTATTCCTACAATGAGCAGTTCTTC; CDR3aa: CASSLGGYSYNEQFF
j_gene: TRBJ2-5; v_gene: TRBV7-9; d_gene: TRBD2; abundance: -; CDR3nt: TGTGCCAGCAGCACGGGACTAGCGGGGGGCCAGGCCCAGTACTTC; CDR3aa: CASSTGLAGGQAQYF
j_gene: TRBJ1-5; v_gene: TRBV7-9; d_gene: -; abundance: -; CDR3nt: TGTGCCAGCAGCTCCCTTGGGGCGGGGTCTAATAGCAATCAGCCCCAGCATTTT; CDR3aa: CASSSLGAGSNSNQPQHF
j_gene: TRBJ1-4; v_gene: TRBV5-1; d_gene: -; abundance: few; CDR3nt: TGCGCCAGCAGTTCCCGACAGGCTGAGGGGGAAAAACTGTTTTTT; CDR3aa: CASSSRQAEGEKLFF
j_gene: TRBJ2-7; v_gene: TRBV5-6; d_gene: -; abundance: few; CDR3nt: TGTGCCAGCCACCGAGGCGAGGGGTACGAGCAGTACTTC; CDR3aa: CASHRGEGYEQYF
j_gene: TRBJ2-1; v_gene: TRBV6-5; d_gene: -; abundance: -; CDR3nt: TGTGCCATCAGTGAGTCGGACAGCTATGAGCAGTTCTTC; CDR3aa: CAISESDSYEQFF
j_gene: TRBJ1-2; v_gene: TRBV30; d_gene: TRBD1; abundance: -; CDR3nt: TGTGCCTGGAGTGTGACAGGGAAGAACTATGGCTACACCTTC; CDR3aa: CAWSVTGKNYGYTF
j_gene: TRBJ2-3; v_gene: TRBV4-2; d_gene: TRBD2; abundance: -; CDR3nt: TGTGCCAGCAGCCAAGGCTCGAAGACTAGCGGGTCGATTAGCACAGATACGCAGTATTTT; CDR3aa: CASSQGSKTSGSISTDTQYF
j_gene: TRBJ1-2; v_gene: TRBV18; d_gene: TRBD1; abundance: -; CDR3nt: TGTGCCAGCTCACCAGGACAGGACTATGGCTACACCTTC; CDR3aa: CASSPGQDYGYTF
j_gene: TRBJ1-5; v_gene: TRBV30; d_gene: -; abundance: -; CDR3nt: TGTGCCTGGAGTGCTGTACAGGGAATCGGCAATCAGCCCCAGCATTTT; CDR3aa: CAWSAVQGIGNQPQHF
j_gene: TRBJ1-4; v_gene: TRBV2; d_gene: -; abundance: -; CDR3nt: TGTGCCAGCAGTGTACAGCTCCTTAGGACTAATGAAAAACTGTTTTTT; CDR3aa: CASSVQLLRTNEKLFF